A selection of T cell receptor beta chains follows, all from one sample in a study of early T cells in non-severe SARS-CoV-2 infection. MiXCR, applied by TCRdb to the 5' RACE reads, yields one record per CDR3 protein. The table records 30,000 to 35,000 distinct CDR3 sequences, about 4.5% of them present only once. The source material was whole blood. The receptors come from an adult who was a healthcare worker with PCR-confirmed SARS-CoV-2 infection or an uninfected control (not recorded which). CDR3s leave out the opening cysteine and the closing phenylalanine or tryptophan.

CDR3 protein: ASGPPGGTEAF; V gene: TRBV12-5; CDR3 length: 11; J gene: TRBJ1-1
CDR3 protein: ASSLLDNNYGYT; V gene: TRBV12-3/TRBV12-4; CDR3 length: 12; J gene: TRBJ1-2
CDR3 protein: SARRGRSNQPQH; V gene: TRBV20-1; CDR3 length: 12; J gene: TRBJ1-5
CDR3 protein: SGSTGHNQPQH; V gene: TRBV29-1; CDR3 length: 11; J gene: TRBJ1-5
CDR3 protein: ASRPVGGRGGYT; V gene: TRBV14; CDR3 length: 12; J gene: TRBJ1-2
CDR3 protein: ASSDDELQETQY; V gene: TRBV5-1; CDR3 length: 12; J gene: TRBJ2-5
CDR3 protein: ASSLADNQPQH; V gene: TRBV28; CDR3 length: 11; J gene: TRBJ1-5
CDR3 protein: ASSLLREGEQF; V gene: TRBV7-2; CDR3 length: 11; J gene: TRBJ2-1
CDR3 protein: SARPGTAAYEQY; V gene: TRBV20-1; CDR3 length: 12; J gene: TRBJ2-7
CDR3 protein: ASSLLVGVNTEAF; V gene: TRBV28; CDR3 length: 13; J gene: TRBJ1-1
CDR3 protein: ASSFRYSGISDTQY; V gene: TRBV11-2; CDR3 length: 14; J gene: TRBJ2-3
CDR3 protein: SAEDRTSSYEQY; V gene: TRBV20-1; CDR3 length: 12; J gene: TRBJ2-7
CDR3 protein: ASSQDPGNHYGYT; V gene: TRBV4-3; CDR3 length: 13; J gene: TRBJ1-2
CDR3 protein: ASSLTGADYGYT; V gene: TRBV7-2; CDR3 length: 12; J gene: TRBJ1-2
CDR3 protein: SATGTGAVRGTEAF; V gene: TRBV20-1; CDR3 length: 14; J gene: TRBJ1-1
CDR3 protein: ASSLIAGDTDTQY; V gene: TRBV7-2; CDR3 length: 13; J gene: TRBJ2-3
CDR3 protein: ASSEYSTGELF; V gene: TRBV6-1; CDR3 length: 11; J gene: TRBJ2-2
CDR3 protein: SARGLAPYEQY; V gene: TRBV20-1; CDR3 length: 11; J gene: TRBJ2-7
CDR3 protein: AWSTGTYSNQPQH; V gene: TRBV30; CDR3 length: 13; J gene: TRBJ1-5
CDR3 protein: ASSETQGGQNIQY; V gene: TRBV2; CDR3 length: 13; J gene: TRBJ2-4
CDR3 protein: ASSLPGGEDTQY; V gene: TRBV28; CDR3 length: 12; J gene: TRBJ2-3
CDR3 protein: ASSPHGGGNSPLH; V gene: TRBV18; CDR3 length: 13; J gene: TRBJ1-6
CDR3 protein: SARAGQGDEKLF; V gene: TRBV20-1; CDR3 length: 12; J gene: TRBJ1-4
CDR3 protein: AWSSGGNQPQH; V gene: TRBV30; CDR3 length: 11; J gene: TRBJ1-5
CDR3 protein: ASIRTSQSTDTQY; V gene: TRBV7-8; CDR3 length: 13; J gene: TRBJ2-3
CDR3 protein: ASSVGPQESKNIQY; V gene: TRBV9; CDR3 length: 14; J gene: TRBJ2-4
CDR3 protein: ASSATRTGDEQY; V gene: TRBV18; CDR3 length: 12; J gene: TRBJ2-7
CDR3 protein: ASSQGQYGAF; V gene: TRBV6-5; CDR3 length: 10; J gene: TRBJ1-1
CDR3 protein: ASSKAGPGNTIY; V gene: TRBV21-1; CDR3 length: 12; J gene: TRBJ1-3
CDR3 protein: ASSQERRLRDLGKLF; V gene: TRBV4-1; CDR3 length: 15; J gene: TRBJ1-4
CDR3 protein: ASSPDRGDAF; V gene: TRBV5-1; CDR3 length: 10; J gene: TRBJ1-1
CDR3 protein: ASSFSRDVGLYNEQF; V gene: TRBV10-1; CDR3 length: 15; J gene: TRBJ2-1
CDR3 protein: ASSFSLGDSPLH; V gene: TRBV28; CDR3 length: 12; J gene: TRBJ1-6
CDR3 protein: SVEDNGNYEQY; V gene: TRBV29-1; CDR3 length: 11; J gene: TRBJ2-7
CDR3 protein: SVAFGGRLAEAF; V gene: TRBV29-1; CDR3 length: 12; J gene: TRBJ1-1
CDR3 protein: SVYSGDYGYT; V gene: TRBV29-1; CDR3 length: 10; J gene: TRBJ1-2
CDR3 protein: SAPDPSMGEQY; V gene: TRBV20-1; CDR3 length: 11; J gene: TRBJ2-7
CDR3 protein: ASSLATDTQY; V gene: TRBV5-1; CDR3 length: 10; J gene: TRBJ2-3
CDR3 protein: ASSHGLAGGYNEQF; V gene: TRBV7-2; CDR3 length: 14; J gene: TRBJ2-1
CDR3 protein: ASSLAGGSTKNSPLH; V gene: TRBV5-4; CDR3 length: 15; J gene: TRBJ1-6
CDR3 protein: ASSENERGYT; V gene: TRBV19; CDR3 length: 10; J gene: TRBJ1-2
CDR3 protein: ASRGVDNSPLH; V gene: TRBV3-1; CDR3 length: 11; J gene: TRBJ1-6
CDR3 protein: ASSSSRQPYGYT; V gene: TRBV7-9; CDR3 length: 12; J gene: TRBJ1-2
CDR3 protein: ASSLVTDTQY; V gene: TRBV5-1; CDR3 length: 10; J gene: TRBJ2-3
CDR3 protein: SANPYSTIRETQY; V gene: TRBV20-1; CDR3 length: 13; J gene: TRBJ2-5
CDR3 protein: ASSPFQGIEQF; V gene: TRBV14; CDR3 length: 11; J gene: TRBJ2-1
CDR3 protein: ASRIGDYEQY; V gene: TRBV2; CDR3 length: 10; J gene: TRBJ2-7
CDR3 protein: ASSLSQFYGYT; V gene: TRBV28; CDR3 length: 11; J gene: TRBJ1-2
CDR3 protein: ASSLGQFNSPLH; V gene: TRBV7-8; CDR3 length: 12; J gene: TRBJ1-6
CDR3 protein: ASSPRSGTPDTDTQY; V gene: TRBV7-2; CDR3 length: 15; J gene: TRBJ2-3
CDR3 protein: ASSDRPRQY; V gene: TRBV2; CDR3 length: 9; J gene: TRBJ2-5
CDR3 protein: ASSKLAGKGRSSYNEQF; V gene: TRBV21-1; CDR3 length: 17; J gene: TRBJ2-1
CDR3 protein: ASFPTPGQGNSPLH; V gene: TRBV6-1; CDR3 length: 14; J gene: TRBJ1-6
CDR3 protein: ASSFGGGNTDTQY; V gene: TRBV5-1; CDR3 length: 13; J gene: TRBJ2-3
CDR3 protein: ASSSRGASDTQY; V gene: TRBV28; CDR3 length: 12; J gene: TRBJ2-3
CDR3 protein: ASSPGWGINEKLF; V gene: TRBV12-3/TRBV12-4; CDR3 length: 13; J gene: TRBJ1-4
CDR3 protein: ASSRTGYEQY; V gene: TRBV7-9; CDR3 length: 10; J gene: TRBJ2-7
CDR3 protein: SARSGRTVNNEKLF; V gene: TRBV20-1; CDR3 length: 14; J gene: TRBJ1-4
CDR3 protein: ASSRGRDRGPQETQY; V gene: TRBV7-2; CDR3 length: 15; J gene: TRBJ2-5